This T cell receptor (beta chain) comes out of a study of cytomegalovirus exposure and HLA in healthy donors. General study points: Later analysis found that TCR beta chains associated with HLA were more clonally expanded than other, equally common chains. In a later analysis, across HLA loci, associated TCR counts were highest for DRB1, lowest for HLA-C.

Every donor was a healthy person donating bone marrow. Donors were ostensibly healthy at sampling, although undocumented immune exposures were probable. With 6 bases removed from V and 2 bases from J, the gap between germline ends came to 7 bases. Germline CDR1 reads MNHEY; CDR2 reads SVGAGI. The length of the CDR3 is 12 residues. For this clone: What it recognizes is unknown.

In the PCR, 60 Vbeta and 13 Jbeta primers were used. TCRdb's copy holds only in-frame clones and misses some; the assay was immunoSEQ multiplex PCR. The sample gives about 130,000 clones, less than 85% of which show up once; 2.1% is in the top ten. Sequenced sample: PBMCs. This chain joins TRBV6-5 and TRBJ2-5, with D maybe TRBD1 (5 bases). The source of this sequence is an older woman in good health and CMV-seropositive. In DNA, the CDR3 is TGTGCCAGCAGGACAGAACAAGAGACCCAGTACTTC. Its protein product is CASRTEQETQYF.